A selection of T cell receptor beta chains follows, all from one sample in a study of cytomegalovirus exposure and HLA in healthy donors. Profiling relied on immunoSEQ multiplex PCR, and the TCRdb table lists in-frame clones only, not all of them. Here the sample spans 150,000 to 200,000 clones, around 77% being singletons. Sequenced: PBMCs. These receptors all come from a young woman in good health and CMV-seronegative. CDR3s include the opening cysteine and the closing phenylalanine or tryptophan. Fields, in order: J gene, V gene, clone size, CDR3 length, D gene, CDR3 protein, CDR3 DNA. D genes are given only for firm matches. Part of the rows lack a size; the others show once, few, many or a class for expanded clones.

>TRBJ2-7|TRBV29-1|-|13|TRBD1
CSVQGQSLIEQYF
TGCAGCGTCCAGGGACAGAGCCTTATCGAGCAGTACTTC
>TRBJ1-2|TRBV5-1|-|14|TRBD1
CASSLLGQGNGYTF
TGCGCCAGCAGCTTGCTCGGACAGGGTAATGGCTACACCTTC
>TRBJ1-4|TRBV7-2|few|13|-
CASSLALGQELFF
TGTGCCAGCAGCTTAGCGCTAGGACAAGAACTGTTTTTT
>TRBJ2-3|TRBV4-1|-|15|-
CASRRDFTSTDTQYF
TGCGCCAGCCGACGGGACTTTACTAGCACAGATACGCAGTATTTT
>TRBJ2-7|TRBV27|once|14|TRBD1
CASSPGQGIDEQYF
TGTGCCAGCAGTCCGGGACAGGGGATCGACGAGCAGTACTTC
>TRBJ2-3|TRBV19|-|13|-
CASGEQGTDTQYF
TGTGCCAGTGGGGAGCAGGGGACAGATACGCAGTATTTT
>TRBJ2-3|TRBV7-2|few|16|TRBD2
CASSLDPGPGGDTQYF
TGTGCCAGCAGCTTGGACCCGGGCCCGGGGGGAGATACGCAGTATTTT
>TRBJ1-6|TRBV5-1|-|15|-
CASRGGTDHNSPLYF
TGCGCCAGCAGGGGTGGAACAGACCATAATTCACCCCTCTACTTT
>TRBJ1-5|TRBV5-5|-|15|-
CASSLGSGEYQPQHF
TGTGCCAGCAGCTTGGGGTCAGGGGAGTATCAGCCCCAGCATTTT
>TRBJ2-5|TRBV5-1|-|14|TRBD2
CASSSEREQETQYF
TGCGCCAGCAGCTCTGAGCGGGAGCAAGAGACCCAGTACTTC
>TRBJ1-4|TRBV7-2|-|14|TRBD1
CASSSQGEYEKLFF
TGTGCCAGCAGCTCACAGGGGGAATATGAAAAACTGTTTTTT
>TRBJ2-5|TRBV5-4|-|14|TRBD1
CASSPDRVQETQYF
TGTGCCAGCAGCCCGGACAGGGTCCAAGAGACCCAGTACTTC
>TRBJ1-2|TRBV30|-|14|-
CAWRRAGSNYGYTF
TGTGCCTGGAGGAGAGCGGGTAGTAACTATGGCTACACCTTC
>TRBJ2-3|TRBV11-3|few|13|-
CASRKTRTDTQYF
TGTGCCAGCAGAAAAACTAGAACAGATACGCAGTATTTT
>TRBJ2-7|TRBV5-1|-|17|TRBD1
CASSARWTGGSSYEQYF
TGCGCCAGCAGCGCGCGATGGACAGGGGGCTCATCCTACGAGCAGTACTTC
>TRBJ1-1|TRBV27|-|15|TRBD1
CASSKWDRGNTEAFF
TGTGCCAGCAGTAAATGGGACAGGGGGAACACTGAAGCTTTCTTT
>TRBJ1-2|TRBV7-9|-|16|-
CASSLLESGTNYGYTF
TGTGCCAGCAGCTTGTTGGAATCAGGCACGAACTATGGCTACACCTTC
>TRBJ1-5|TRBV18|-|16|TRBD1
CASSPRQGVNNQPQHF
TGTGCCAGCTCACCAAGACAGGGCGTCAACAATCAGCCCCAGCATTTT
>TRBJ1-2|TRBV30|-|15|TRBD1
CAWSVLGTGVYGYTF
TGTGCCTGGAGTGTACTCGGGACAGGGGTTTATGGCTACACCTTC
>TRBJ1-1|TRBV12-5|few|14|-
CASGLMGGDTEAFF
TGTGCTAGTGGTTTGATGGGCGGGGACACTGAAGCTTTCTTT
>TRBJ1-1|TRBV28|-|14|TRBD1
CASSTPRTGEKAFF
TGTGCCAGCAGTACTCCAAGGACAGGGGAAAAAGCTTTCTTT
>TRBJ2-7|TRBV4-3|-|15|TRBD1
CASSQEDGTAYEQYF
TGCGCCAGCAGCCAAGAAGACGGGACAGCCTACGAGCAGTACTTC
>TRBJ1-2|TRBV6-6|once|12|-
CASRSGRLGYTF
TGTGCCAGCAGGTCTGGGAGGCTCGGCTACACCTTC
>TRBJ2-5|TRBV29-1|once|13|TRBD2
CSVEMTSRETQYF
TGCAGCGTCGAAATGACTAGCCGAGAGACCCAGTACTTC
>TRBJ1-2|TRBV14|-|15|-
CASSQILGHIEGYTF
TGTGCCAGCAGCCAAATTCTGGGACACATCGAAGGCTACACCTTC
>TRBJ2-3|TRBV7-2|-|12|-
CASSSLRGGQYF
TGTGCCAGCAGCTCGTTGCGGGGTGGCCAGTATTTT
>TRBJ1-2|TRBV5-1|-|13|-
CASSPREGDGYTF
TGCGCCAGCAGCCCCCGGGAGGGGGACGGCTACACCTTC
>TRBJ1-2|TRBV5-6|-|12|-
CASSYYKGGYTF
TGTGCCAGCAGCTACTACAAGGGGGGCTACACCTTC
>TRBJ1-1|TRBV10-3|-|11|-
CAISVGTEAFF
TGTGCCATCAGTGTCGGCACTGAAGCTTTCTTT
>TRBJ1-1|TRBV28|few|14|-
CASTRGGANTEAFF
TGTGCCAGCACCCGGGGGGGGGCGAACACTGAAGCTTTCTTT
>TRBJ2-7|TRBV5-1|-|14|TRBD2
CASSLVAGYYEQYF
TGCGCCAGCAGCTTGGTAGCGGGCTACTACGAGCAGTACTTC
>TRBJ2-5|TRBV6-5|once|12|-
CASSYGRETQYF
TGTGCCAGCAGTTACGGCAGGGAGACCCAGTACTTC
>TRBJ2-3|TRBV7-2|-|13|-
CASSPGGTDTQYF
TGTGCCAGCAGCCCCGGGGGCACAGATACGCAGTATTTT
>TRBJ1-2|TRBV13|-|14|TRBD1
CASSRGQGHYGYTF
TGTGCCAGCAGCAGAGGACAGGGGCACTATGGCTACACCTTC
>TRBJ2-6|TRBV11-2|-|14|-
CASSPLSGANVLTF
TGTGCCAGCAGCCCTTTGTCTGGGGCCAACGTCCTGACTTTC
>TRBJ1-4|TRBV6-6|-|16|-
CASSSSVQGPNEKLFF
TGTGCCAGCAGTTCTTCCGTACAGGGACCTAATGAAAAACTGTTTTTT
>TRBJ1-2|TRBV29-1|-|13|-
CSVERERGYGYTF
TGCAGCGTTGAGAGAGAAAGGGGCTATGGCTACACCTTC
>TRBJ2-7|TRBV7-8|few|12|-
CASSFNSYEQYF
TGTGCCAGCAGCTTCAATAGCTACGAGCAGTACTTC
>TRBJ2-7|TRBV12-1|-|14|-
CASSHGQGAYEQYF
TGTGCCAGCAGCCACGGACAGGGGGCTTACGAGCAGTACTTC
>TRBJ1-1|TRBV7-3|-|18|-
CASSTTSTEISMNTEAFF
TGTGCCAGCAGCACCACCTCGACAGAGATCTCGATGAACACTGAAGCTTTCTTT